The rows below give T cell receptor beta chains drawn from one sample of a study of beta chain features in type 1 diabetes. This table comes from immunoSEQ multiplex PCR, and its TCRdb copy is limited to in-frame clones, with some not included. The sample has under 400,000 clones; roughly 12% are singletons. The sample taken for sequencing was naive CD4+ T cells from blood. All receptors come from a young woman with type 1 diabetes. The CDR3 runs from the conserved cysteine through the conserved F or W. Fields, in order: D gene, V gene, clone size, J gene, CDR3 DNA, CDR3 protein. The D gene is left open where the match is weak. The size of a clone is reported for some rows only, either as once, few or many, or as a class for expanded clones.

d_gene: TRBD1; v_gene: TRBV7-9; abundance: NA; j_gene: TRBJ1-4; CDR3nt: TGTGCCAGCAGCTCGGGGGACAGGGGGGCTAATGAAAAACTGTTTTTT; CDR3aa: CASSSGDRGANEKLFF
d_gene: TRBD1; v_gene: TRBV29-1; abundance: NA; j_gene: TRBJ1-5; CDR3nt: TGCAGCGCCGGACAGGGGGTGAGGCAGCCCCAGCATTTT; CDR3aa: CSAGQGVRQPQHF
d_gene: TRBD1; v_gene: TRBV5-1; abundance: few; j_gene: TRBJ1-1; CDR3nt: TGCGCCAGCAGCTTACCCCCGGGACAGGGCACTGAAGCTTTCTTT; CDR3aa: CASSLPPGQGTEAFF
d_gene: TRBD1; v_gene: TRBV5-1; abundance: NA; j_gene: TRBJ1-2; CDR3nt: TGCGCCAGCAGCTCAGGACAGGGGACCTATGGCTACACCTTC; CDR3aa: CASSSGQGTYGYTF
d_gene: TRBD1; v_gene: TRBV19; abundance: few; j_gene: TRBJ1-2; CDR3nt: TGTGCCAGTAGATCGGGGACAGGGGATGGCTACACCTTC; CDR3aa: CASRSGTGDGYTF
d_gene: NA; v_gene: TRBV7-2; abundance: NA; j_gene: TRBJ2-3; CDR3nt: TGTGCCAGCAGCTTAGGGGGCGGCCCCACAGATACGCAGTATTTT; CDR3aa: CASSLGGGPTDTQYF
d_gene: TRBD2; v_gene: TRBV4-3; abundance: few; j_gene: TRBJ2-1; CDR3nt: TGCGCCAGCAGCCAGGACACCTTTGGGGGGGGAAACATCAATGAGCAGTTCTTC; CDR3aa: CASSQDTFGGGNINEQFF
d_gene: TRBD1; v_gene: TRBV5-1; abundance: NA; j_gene: TRBJ2-7; CDR3nt: TGCGCCAGCAGCGCCACAGGGGGCTTGTACGAGCAGTACTTC; CDR3aa: CASSATGGLYEQYF
d_gene: TRBD1; v_gene: TRBV18; abundance: NA; j_gene: TRBJ1-1; CDR3nt: TGTGCCAGCTCACGGGGACAGGGAAGAGGGACTGAAGCTTTCTTT; CDR3aa: CASSRGQGRGTEAFF
d_gene: NA; v_gene: TRBV5-4; abundance: NA; j_gene: TRBJ2-3; CDR3nt: TGTGCCAGCAGCCGCGCTCTAGGTGTTGCAGATACGCAGTATTTT; CDR3aa: CASSRALGVADTQYF
d_gene: NA; v_gene: TRBV5-4; abundance: NA; j_gene: TRBJ1-1; CDR3nt: TGTGCCAGCAGCTTGGACCCGGGAGGCTATGAAGCTTTCTTT; CDR3aa: CASSLDPGGYEAFF
d_gene: NA; v_gene: TRBV29-1; abundance: few; j_gene: TRBJ2-2; CDR3nt: TGCAGCGCAAGGACATCTCCGGGCACCGGGGAGCTGTTTTTT; CDR3aa: CSARTSPGTGELFF
d_gene: TRBD2; v_gene: TRBV18; abundance: NA; j_gene: TRBJ2-1; CDR3nt: TGTGCCAGCTCACGTCTAGCGGGAGGCAATGAGCAGTTCTTC; CDR3aa: CASSRLAGGNEQFF
d_gene: NA; v_gene: TRBV29-1; abundance: few; j_gene: TRBJ1-4; CDR3nt: TGCAGCGTTGTTGGCAGGGCTAATGAAAAACTGTTTTTT; CDR3aa: CSVVGRANEKLFF